The clone carrying this T cell receptor (beta chain) was recorded once. Its antigen is unidentified. The entry originates in a study of cytomegalovirus exposure and HLA in healthy donors. Whole-study results and caveats: It was 150 to 200 TCR beta chains that were listed as cytomegalovirus-associated.

TCRdb's table, derived via immunoSEQ multiplex PCR, lists solely in-frame clones and lacks some. The sample gives some 340,000 clones, about 90% of which show up once; roughly 1.1% is in the top ten. This receptor was identified in a young woman in good health and CMV-seropositive. The sequenced material came from PBMCs.

CDR3 loop: CASSLLEGDYEQYF. CDR3 bases: TGTGCCAGCAGCTTGTTGGAGGGGGACTACGAGCAGTACTTC. V gene TRBV5-4 combines with J gene TRBJ2-7; D is perhaps TRBD1 or TRBD2 (6 bases each). The CDR3 is made up of 14 amino acids. V lost 1 base, J lost 3 bases, and 11 bases lay in between. From germline, CDR1 is SGHNT and CDR2 YYREEE (reference sequence).